This T cell receptor beta chain was observed in a study of blood T cell repertoires in COVID-19. Study summary: Some COVID-19 samples were acute and others convalescent; all came from the United States, Italy and Spain. In each case, the material was cDNA or gDNA derived from T cells, B-cell-depleted T cells, or PBMCs.

The authors' processing: The authors estimated nucleated cell counts from reference gene primer amplification. Here immunoSEQ multiplex PCR was the method, and the copy in TCRdb shows in-frame clones only, minus some. V, J and clone size derive from that table, while D and trimming were established from the DNA sequence. Altogether 240,000 or so clones are present, 75% to 85% being singletons, with the ten largest covering 9.5% to 15%. Germline trimming cut 4 bases from V and 3 bases from J; bases unmatched to any gene: 4. Germline V gene sequence: CDR1 SQVTM, CDR2 ANQGSEA. This CDR3 is 13 amino acids long.

This TCR derives from a woman aged 60 to 75 with active or convalescent COVID-19. This rearrangement joins TRBV29-1 to TRBJ2-7; TRBD1 agrees at 9 bases. The sample was peripheral blood. The CDR3, as DNA: TGCAGCGTTGGGACAGGGGAAATCTACGAGCAGTACTTC. It codes for CSVGTGEIYEQYF.